The 26 T cell receptor beta chains listed next were all sequenced from one sample in a study of T cells in localized non-small cell lung cancer. Data came from immunoSEQ multiplex PCR; TCRdb stores just in-frame clones and leaves some out. The sample records about 10,000 clones, about 29% being singletons. Sample: lung tumor tissue, taken before any cancer treatment. These receptor sequences come from a man between 40 and 69 years old with stage I lung adenocarcinoma.

This clone was seen only a few times. The chain has TRBV6-8 and TRBJ2-7; no clear D gene. Germline-derived CDR1 and CDR2 are MNHGY and SAAAGT. The germline V and J ends were trimmed by 5 bases and 2 bases, with 13 bases remaining between them. The length of the CDR3 is 14 residues. The CDR3 bases are TGTGCCAGCAGTGTAGGACGGCCAACCTACGAGCAGTACTTC. This sequence encodes CASSVGRPTYEQYF.

This chain connects TRBV11-3 to TRBJ2-1; TRBD1 agrees at 7 bases. Germline V lookup: CDR1 SGHNT, CDR2 YENEEA. This CDR3 has 14 residues. J was trimmed by 6 bases and V by 5 bases; bases with no gene match: 7. In DNA, the CDR3 is TGTGCCAGCAGCCAAGGGGGCGCGCCCAATGAGCAGTTCTTC. It yields the protein CASSQGGAPNEQFF.

The chain links TRBV15 to TRBJ2-2, with 7 bases aligning to TRBD1. With V trimmed by 8 bases and J by 1 base, 7 bases remained unmatched. This CDR3 has 15 residues. Germline V CDR1 and CDR2: LNHNV, YYDKDF (reference sequence). The CDR3 bases are TGTGCCACCGGGAAGGACAGGTTGAACACCGGGGAGCTGTTTTTT. Its translation: CATGKDRLNTGELFF.

The chain employs TRBV30 and TRBJ2-1; 8 nucleotides match TRBD1. The J segment lost 12 bases and the V segment lost 0 bases, leaving 4 bases of the junction unmatched. This CDR3 has 12 amino acids. CDR1 and CDR2 from the germline V gene are GTSNPN and SVGIG (reference sequence). In nucleotides, the CDR3 is TGTGCCTGGAGTGTAATCGGGACAGGGCAGTTCTTC. This sequence encodes CAWSVIGTGQFF.

By proportion, this clone is medium-sized (0.01 to 0.1%). The rearrangement joins TRBV11-3 to TRBJ1-5; the D gene is possibly TRBD1 (5 bases). CDR3 length: 14 amino acids. CDR1 is SGHNT and CDR2 is YENEEA in the germline V gene. V gave up 1 base and J gave up 9 bases, with 13 bases separating them. The CDR3 loop reads CASSLVLRGSPQHF. The CDR3 DNA reads as TGTGCCAGCAGCTTAGTCTTACGGGGGTCGCCCCAGCATTTT.

This rearrangement joins TRBV4-1 to TRBJ1-4; D is perhaps TRBD1 (5 bases). There are 17 residues in the CDR3. Trimming removed 2 bases from V and 0 bases from J, with 13 bases in between. The germline V gene has CDR1 MGHRA and CDR2 YSYEKL. CDR3 residues: CASSQWGEGSTNEKLFF. CDR3 in DNA: TGCGCCAGCAGCCAATGGGGCGAGGGGTCAACTAATGAAAAACTGTTTTTT.

This clone has only a few counts. Here the CDR3 DNA reads TGTGCCAGCAGCCAAGAAAACCGGGATGAAGCTTTCTTT. It codes for CASSQENRDEAFF. The chain recombines TRBV14 with TRBJ1-1; D gene unclear. The CDR3 covers 13 residues. Germline lookup yields CDR1 SGHDN and CDR2 FVKESK. With 0 bases removed from V and 7 bases from J, the gap between germline ends came to 9 bases.

This clone has a count of ten or more. The chain combines TRBV11-3 with TRBJ1-1; 9 nucleotides match TRBD1. V lost 5 bases to trimming and J lost 3 bases; unmatched junction nucleotides: 16. The CDR3 spans 18 residues. Looked up from germline, CDR1 is SGHNT and CDR2 is YENEEA. The CDR3 nucleotides are TGTGCCAGCAGCCCACCGGGACAGGGAGCGTACGGGGACACTGAAGCTTTCTTT. Its protein product is CASSPPGQGAYGDTEAFF.

In its sample, this clone was seen many times. CDR3 residues: CASSVSGTGGGRNTIYF. In DNA form, the CDR3 reads TGTGCCAGCAGCGTCTCCGGGACAGGGGGTGGGCGAAACACCATATATTTT. The V call is TRBV11-3, the J call TRBJ1-3; 11 bases match TRBD1. This CDR3 is 17 amino acids long. V was pared by 5 bases and J by 5 bases, with 11 bases of the junction left unmatched. Germline V gene sequence: CDR1 SGHNT, CDR2 YENEEA.

The chain employs TRBV6-8 and TRBJ2-6, with D tentatively TRBD1 (6 bases). Trimming removed 5 bases at V and 0 bases at J, with 8 bases between. Germline-derived CDR1 and CDR2 are MNHGY and SAAAGT. The CDR3 is made up of 15 amino acids. The CDR3 loop reads CASSEDSSGANVLTF. For the CDR3, the DNA is TGTGCCAGCAGTGAGGACAGCTCTGGGGCCAACGTCCTGACTTTC.

This clone is categorized as medium-sized. Germline and junction disagree at one end, which may indicate a read error. The chain combines TRBV11-3 with TRBJ2-5; tentative D call: TRBD1 (6 bases). CDR3 length equals 15 residues. Germline V gene lookup returns CDR1 SGHNT and CDR2 YENEEA. CDR3 amino acids: CASSLDPTGRETQYF. The DNA for the CDR3 is TGTGCTAGCAGCTTAGACCCGACAGGAAGGGAGACCCAGTACTTC. Together with reference TRBV11-3 and TRBJ2-5, the CDR3 gives the full variable domain: EAGVVQSPRYKIIEKKQPVAFWCNPISGHNTLYWYLQNLGQGPELLIRYENEEAVDDSQLPKDRFSAERLKGVDSTLKIQPAELGDSAVYLCASSLDPTGRETQYFGPGTRLLVL.

In this sample, this clone turned up a few times. This rearrangement joins TRBV6-8 to TRBJ1-1; possibly TRBD1 for D (5 bases). From germline, CDR1 is MNHGY and CDR2 SAAAGT. This CDR3 comprises 15 residues. V was cut by 11 bases and J by 0 bases, with 19 bases left in between. The DNA of the CDR3 is TGTGCCGGTAGACAAAGGGGATCGATGAACACTGAAGCTTTCTTT. Translating gives CAGRQRGSMNTEAFF.

This clone appeared a few times. The CDR3 region is CASSPALSTGELFF. The CDR3, as DNA: TGTGCCAGCAGTCCAGCACTCAGCACCGGGGAGCTGTTTTTT. The genes are TRBV9 and TRBJ2-2; D ambiguous. Germline CDR1 reads SGDLS; CDR2 reads YYNGEE. There are 14 residues in the CDR3. With 5 bases removed from V and 4 bases from J, the gap between germline ends came to 12 bases.

The rearrangement uses TRBV19 and TRBJ1-5, with unresolved D. V dropped 3 bases and J dropped 0 bases, with 12 bases sitting between them. Germline CDR1 and CDR2: LNHDA and SQIVND (reference sequence). The length of the CDR3 is 16 residues. CDR3: CASSIPATYSNQPQHF. The CDR3 DNA follows: TGTGCCAGTAGTATCCCCGCCACCTATAGCAATCAGCCCCAGCATTTT.

This chain's CDR3 is CASSIMQNNEQFF. In nucleotides, the CDR3 is TGTGCCAGTAGTATAATGCAAAACAATGAGCAGTTCTTC. The chain carries TRBV19 and TRBJ2-1; D gene uncertain. Germline V gene data show CDR1 as LNHDA and CDR2 as SQIVND (reference sequence). The CDR3 totals 13 residues. Trimming removed 2 bases at V and 5 bases at J, with 7 bases between.

The chain uses TRBV11-3 and TRBJ1-2, with 7 bases identical to TRBD1. The V gene's germline CDR1 is SGHNT and CDR2 YENEEA. J was trimmed by 8 bases and V by 5 bases; bases with no gene match: 14. The CDR3 is made up of 15 amino acids. The CDR3 sequence is CASSQGISGGYGYTF. The CDR3 coding sequence is TGTGCCAGCAGCCAAGGGATTTCAGGGGGATACGGCTACACCTTC.

This clone was observed a few times. The chain links TRBV19 to TRBJ1-3; D gene ambiguous. The germline V gene has CDR1 LNHDA and CDR2 SQIVND (reference sequence). The CDR3 runs 14 residues. Trimming shortened V by 3 bases and J by 2 bases, and 8 bases separated the two germline ends. The CDR3, as DNA: TGTGCCAGTAGTATGGAGGTAACTGGAAACACCATATATTTT. Protein product: CASSMEVTGNTIYF.

The sample holds a few counts of this clone. V usage is TRBV19 and J usage is TRBJ2-1, with D maybe TRBD1 (5 bases). Trimming took off 1 base at V and 6 bases at J, with 7 bases between the two ends. CDR3 size: 13 residues. CDR1 is LNHDA and CDR2 is SQIVND in the germline V gene (reference sequence). This CDR3 is CASSIGGVNEQFF. CDR3 coding DNA: TGTGCCAGTAGTATAGGGGGCGTCAATGAGCAGTTCTTC. The variable domain in full, completed from reference TRBV19 and TRBJ2-1, reads DGGITQSPKYLFRKEGQNVTLSCEQNLNHDAMYWYRQDPGQGLRLIYYSQIVNDFQKGDIAEGYSVSREKKESFPLTVTSAQKNPTAFYLCASSIGGVNEQFFGPGTRLTVL.

The chain couples TRBV6-1 to TRBJ2-1; no definite D call. This CDR3 comprises 13 residues. V was shortened by 1 base and J by 5 bases, with 6 bases between the two germline ends. Germline CDR1 MNHNS, CDR2 SASEGT. Written as DNA, the CDR3 is TGTGCCAGCAGTGAAGAAGTGCACAATGAGCAGTTCTTC. It codes for CASSEEVHNEQFF.

This clone was counted between two and nine times. Written as DNA, the CDR3 is TGTGCCAGCAGTAACCTAGGACGACAGGCAGATACGCAGTATTTT. Translated, it gives CASSNLGRQADTQYF. This chain joins TRBV11-3 and TRBJ2-3, with D possibly being TRBD1 (6 bases). Trimming took off 6 bases at V and 4 bases at J, with 17 bases between the two ends. CDR1 is SGHNT, CDR2 YENEEA, per germline. The CDR3 extends over 15 amino acids. The whole variable domain, filled in from reference TRBV11-3 and TRBJ2-3, reads EAGVVQSPRYKIIEKKQPVAFWCNPISGHNTLYWYLQNLGQGPELLIRYENEEAVDDSQLPKDRFSAERLKGVDSTLKIQPAELGDSAVYLCASSNLGRQADTQYFGPGTRLTVL.

This chain connects TRBV5-1 to TRBJ1-3; D not certain. V was cut by 2 bases and J by 3 bases, with 18 bases left in between. In germline, CDR1 is SGHRS, CDR2 YFSETQ. The length of the CDR3 is 17 residues. CDR3 DNA: TGCGCCAGCAGCTTCTGGGCTATGCAGGAAGGTGGAAACACCATATATTTT. Translating gives CASSFWAMQEGGNTIYF.

The V call is TRBV18, the J call TRBJ2-1; the D is unclear. Germline assignment: CDR1 KGHSH and CDR2 LQKENI. This CDR3 spans 14 amino acids. The ends were cut back, 2 bases at V and 5 bases at J, with 10 bases in the middle. Here the CDR3 DNA reads TGTGCCAGCTCACCAGCACTCCTGAACAATGAGCAGTTCTTC. It encodes CASSPALLNNEQFF.

This clone was recorded a few times. The chain carries TRBV11-3 and TRBJ1-4; D call uncertain. V was clipped by 2 bases and J by 2 bases, with 6 bases between them. CDR3 length: 14 residues. The germline V gene has CDR1 SGHNT and CDR2 YENEEA. The chain's CDR3 is CASSLQRTNEKLFF. The CDR3 DNA follows: TGTGCCAGCAGCTTACAGAGGACTAATGAAAAACTGTTTTTT.

This clone qualifies as medium-sized (0.01 to 0.1%). V usage is TRBV9 and J usage is TRBJ1-1, with D maybe TRBD1 (6 bases). Looked up from germline, CDR1 is SGDLS and CDR2 is YYNGEE. V was cut by 3 bases and J by 1 base, with 16 bases left in between. CDR3 size: 16 residues. CDR3 in amino acids: CASSAHIQGKNTEAFF. The CDR3 DNA sequence: TGTGCCAGCAGCGCCCACATACAGGGTAAGAACACTGAAGCTTTCTTT. Looking up the rest from reference TRBV9 and TRBJ1-1 gives the full variable domain: DSGVTQTPKHLITATGQRVTLRCSPRSGDLSVYWYQQSLDQGLQFLIQYYNGEERAKGNILERFSAQQFPDLHSELNLSSLELGDSALYFCASSAHIQGKNTEAFFGQGTRLTVV.

This clone was seen once. The gene calls are TRBV5-1 and TRBJ2-7; D call uncertain. V dropped 0 bases and J dropped 2 bases, with 12 bases sitting between them. This CDR3 has 15 amino acids. Germline CDR1 is SGHRS and CDR2 is YFSETQ. The CDR3 loop is CASSLGAFRAYEQYF. The CDR3 coding sequence is TGCGCCAGCAGCTTGGGTGCTTTCAGAGCCTACGAGCAGTACTTC.

This chain links TRBV19 with TRBJ1-5, with a tentative D call TRBD1 (5 bases). Germline lookup yields CDR1 LNHDA and CDR2 SQIVND (reference sequence). The CDR3 length is 14 residues. The germline V and J ends were trimmed by 6 bases and 3 bases, with 12 bases remaining between them. CDR3 nucleotides: TGTGCCAGTAGGGCCGGGACGGTCAATCAGCCCCAGCATTTT. Residues: CASRAGTVNQPQHF. Full variable domain (outside the CDR3, taken from reference TRBV19 and TRBJ1-5): DGGITQSPKYLFRKEGQNVTLSCEQNLNHDAMYWYRQDPGQGLRLIYYSQIVNDFQKGDIAEGYSVSREKKESFPLTVTSAQKNPTAFYLCASRAGTVNQPQHFGDGTRLSIL.